This is a list of T cell receptor beta chains from one sample in a study of blood T cell repertoires in COVID-19. Profiled with immunoSEQ multiplex PCR; TCRdb holds only in-frame clones, not every one. Of 200,000 or so clones listed, about 88% are singletons. The sequenced sample consisted of peripheral blood. These receptors were obtained from a man in his sixties or seventies with acute or convalescent COVID-19. Each CDR3 is given with its conserved first and last residue. Each record gives: V gene, D gene, J gene, clone size, CDR3 protein, CDR3 DNA. D genes are given only for firm matches. The size of a clone is reported for some rows only, either as once, few or many, or as a class for expanded clones.

>TRBV18|.|TRBJ2-7|.
CASSPNLQGSEQYF
TGTGCCAGCTCACCCAACTTACAGGGTAGCGAGCAGTACTTC
>TRBV6-5|.|TRBJ2-6|.
CASKEGAGANVLTF
TGTGCCAGCAAAGAGGGTGCCGGGGCCAACGTCCTGACTTTC
>TRBV5-4|TRBD2|TRBJ2-1|.
CASSLELAGREQFF
TGTGCCAGCAGCTTGGAGCTAGCGGGACGGGAGCAGTTCTTC
>TRBV24-1|TRBD2|TRBJ2-1|.
CATSDTAAGAGRSYNEQFF
TGTGCCACCAGTGATACTGCTGCGGGAGCGGGTCGCTCCTACAATGAGCAGTTCTTC
>TRBV5-6|TRBD1|TRBJ1-2|.
CASSPGQGMIYTF
TGTGCCAGCAGCCCTGGACAGGGAATGATATACACCTTC
>TRBV19|.|TRBJ1-4|.
CASNNPGFEKLFF
TGTGCCAGTAATAACCCAGGGTTTGAAAAACTGTTTTTT
>TRBV5-4|.|TRBJ2-2|.
CASSLWDIPGELFF
TGTGCCAGCAGCTTGTGGGACATACCCGGGGAGCTGTTTTTT
>TRBV9|TRBD2|TRBJ2-1|once
CASSPDAGTSSKGNEQFF
TGTGCCAGCAGCCCGGACGCCGGGACTAGCTCGAAAGGTAATGAGCAGTTCTTC
>TRBV30|.|TRBJ2-2|.
CAWSKEAVNTGELFF
TGTGCCTGGAGCAAGGAGGCAGTTAACACCGGGGAGCTGTTTTTT
>TRBV12-3/TRBV12-4|.|TRBJ1-2|.
CASSFSGLYGYTF
TGTGCCAGCAGTTTTAGTGGGCTATATGGCTACACCTTC
>TRBV7-9|.|TRBJ2-3|.
CASSSDRLADTQYF
TGTGCCAGCAGCTCCGACCGACTGGCAGATACGCAGTATTTT
>TRBV4-3|TRBD2|TRBJ2-7|.
CASSQDASGGTYEQYF
TGCGCCAGCAGCCAAGATGCTAGCGGGGGGACCTACGAGCAGTACTTC
>TRBV27|.|TRBJ2-2|.
CASTGTTNTGELFF
TGTGCCAGCACGGGGACAACGAACACCGGGGAGCTGTTTTTT
>TRBV28|TRBD1|TRBJ1-6|.
CASSNRQGLGSPLHF
TGTGCCAGCAGCAACCGACAGGGGTTAGGTTCACCCCTCCACTTT
>TRBV10-3|.|TRBJ1-5|once
CATVASNGGHNNQPQHF
TGTGCCACCGTAGCTTCAAATGGGGGACACAACAATCAGCCCCAGCATTTT
>TRBV6-1|TRBD1|TRBJ1-5|.
CASSELRTGGFSNQPQHF
TGTGCCAGCAGTGAATTGAGGACAGGGGGCTTCAGCAATCAGCCCCAGCATTTT
>TRBV18|.|TRBJ2-5|.
CASSPLNRGQETQYF
TGTGCCAGCTCACCACTTAATCGGGGACAAGAGACCCAGTACTTC
>TRBV4-2|TRBD2|TRBJ2-7|once
CASSQSSSGTYEQYF
TGTGCCAGCAGCCAATCCTCTAGCGGCACCTACGAGCAGTACTTC
>TRBV18|.|TRBJ1-6|.
CASSRTDYNSPLHF
TGTGCCAGCTCACGGACAGACTATAATTCACCCCTCCACTTT
>TRBV4-2|.|TRBJ1-4|.
CASSSTGREKLFF
TGTGCCAGCAGCTCGACAGGTCGTGAAAAACTGTTTTTT
>TRBV18|TRBD1|TRBJ2-5|.
CASSSSTGGLETQYF
TGTGCCAGCTCATCCTCGACAGGGGGGTTAGAGACCCAGTACTTC
>TRBV5-1|.|TRBJ2-5|.
CASSLERRTGTQYF
TGCGCCAGCAGCTTGGAGCGGCGGACGGGGACCCAGTACTTC
>TRBV7-9|.|TRBJ1-4|.
CASSATGGNEKLFF
TGTGCCAGCAGCGCTACCGGGGGAAATGAAAAACTGTTTTTT
>TRBV7-8|.|TRBJ2-5|.
CASSLPQYQETQYF
TGTGCCAGCAGCCTACCCCAGTATCAAGAGACCCAGTACTTC
>TRBV14|TRBD1|TRBJ1-1|.
CASSLRTGPGTEAFF
TGTGCCAGCAGCCTGCGGACAGGCCCGGGGACTGAAGCTTTCTTT
>TRBV15|TRBD2|TRBJ2-3|once
CATSRPGTSGSPDTQYF
TGTGCCACCAGCAGGCCCGGGACTAGCGGGAGTCCAGATACGCAGTATTTT
>TRBV18|TRBD1|TRBJ2-7|few
CASSYSGTGEYEQYF
TGTGCCAGCTCATATTCCGGGACAGGCGAATACGAGCAGTACTTC
>TRBV5-6|TRBD2|TRBJ2-1|.
CASSSTGTSSYNEQFF
TGTGCCAGCAGCTCGACCGGGACTAGCTCCTACAATGAGCAGTTCTTC
>TRBV5-1|.|TRBJ2-5|.
CASSLMAGPGETQYF
TGCGCCAGCAGCTTAATGGCGGGTCCGGGGGAGACCCAGTACTTC
>TRBV4-2|.|TRBJ1-3|.
CASSLSGLLSGNTIYF
TGTGCCAGCAGCCTGTCGGGACTCCTCTCTGGAAACACCATATATTTT
>TRBV6-5|.|TRBJ1-1|.
CASGSGENTEAFF
TGTGCCAGCGGATCCGGGGAGAACACTGAAGCTTTCTTT
>TRBV28|.|TRBJ1-1|.
CASRIQGATEAFF
TGTGCCAGCAGGATACAAGGGGCCACTGAAGCTTTCTTT
>TRBV6-5|.|TRBJ2-2|.
CASSYSSTANTGELFF
TGTGCCAGCAGTTACTCCTCGACAGCGAACACCGGGGAGCTGTTTTTT
>TRBV10-3|TRBD2|TRBJ2-7|.
CAIREGLAGGERYF
TGTGCCATCAGGGAGGGACTAGCGGGAGGGGAGCGGTACTTC
>TRBV11-2|.|TRBJ2-7|.
CASSSGRYEQYF
TGTGCCAGCAGCTCTGGCCGCTACGAGCAGTACTTC
>TRBV7-9|.|TRBJ2-3|.
CASTKRGTDTQYF
TGTGCCAGCACCAAACGGGGCACAGATACGCAGTATTTT
>TRBV9|.|TRBJ1-4|.
CASSVGTQTKTTNEKLFF
TGTGCCAGCAGCGTGGGGACACAGACCAAGACAACTAATGAAAAACTGTTTTTT
>TRBV19|.|TRBJ1-1|.
CASSIEGANTEAFF
TGTGCCAGTAGTATAGAAGGAGCTAACACTGAAGCTTTCTTT
>TRBV7-9|TRBD2|TRBJ2-1|.
CASSLLAGYHNEQFF
TGTGCCAGCAGCCTTCTAGCGGGATACCACAATGAGCAGTTCTTC
>TRBV7-8|.|TRBJ1-4|.
CASSFTGNEKLFF
TGTGCCAGCAGCTTTACAGGGAATGAAAAACTGTTTTTT
>TRBV19|.|TRBJ1-5|.
CATTKGEGSNQPQHF
TGTGCCACAACCAAGGGGGAAGGGAGCAATCAGCCCCAGCATTTT
>TRBV5-1|TRBD1|TRBJ1-2|.
CASSHGGRQGDQLGYTF
TGCGCCAGCAGTCATGGAGGACGACAGGGGGATCAATTGGGCTACACCTTC
>TRBV28|TRBD1|TRBJ1-2|.
CASRPGQGSIGYTF
TGTGCCAGCAGGCCGGGACAGGGGTCGATTGGCTACACCTTC
>TRBV7-9|TRBD2|TRBJ2-5|.
CASSSGTSGSVETQYF
TGTGCCAGCAGCTCCGGGACTAGCGGGAGTGTTGAGACCCAGTACTTC
>TRBV6-5|TRBD1|TRBJ1-2|.
CASSGWTGGSSGYTF
TGTGCCAGCAGCGGGTGGACAGGGGGCTCCAGCGGCTACACCTTC
>TRBV19|.|TRBJ2-7|.
CASSMGRQVDEQYF
TGTGCCAGTAGTATGGGGAGGCAGGTGGACGAGCAGTACTTC
>TRBV30|TRBD2|TRBJ2-1|.
CAWSGLAGYNEQFF
TGTGCCTGGAGTGGACTAGCGGGATACAATGAGCAGTTCTTC
>TRBV5-1|.|TRBJ2-7|.
CASSLLGGFYEQYF
TGCGCCAGCAGCTTGCTGGGGGGTTTCTACGAGCAGTACTTC
>TRBV19|TRBD1|TRBJ1-1|.
CAASRQGASRSTEAFF
TGTGCCGCCAGTAGGCAGGGGGCGTCGAGGAGCACTGAAGCTTTCTTT
>TRBV2|TRBD2|TRBJ2-1|.
CASTPPGLGSYNEQFF
TGTGCCAGCACCCCCCCGGGACTAGGGTCCTACAATGAGCAGTTCTTC
>TRBV5-4|TRBD1|TRBJ2-7|.
CASSSTDRGNYEQYF
TGTGCCAGCAGCTCCACGGACAGGGGAAACTACGAGCAGTACTTC
>TRBV9|.|TRBJ1-2|.
CASSVVGQSGLYGYTF
TGTGCCAGCAGCGTAGTAGGACAGTCGGGTCTTTATGGCTACACCTTC
>TRBV5-6|.|TRBJ2-2|once
CASSLRQGLTGELFF
TGTGCCAGCAGCTTGCGTCAGGGGTTGACCGGGGAGCTGTTTTTT
>TRBV29-1|TRBD1|TRBJ2-7|.
CSVTGTEQSYEQYF
TGCAGCGTCACCGGGACAGAGCAAAGCTACGAGCAGTACTTC
>TRBV7-9|TRBD1|TRBJ2-5|.
CASSSNLGTGPQETQYF
TGTGCCAGCAGCTCAAACCTAGGGACAGGGCCTCAGGAGACCCAGTACTTC
>TRBV19|.|TRBJ1-1|.
CASSTQGYGPEAFF
TGTGCCAGTAGTACACAGGGATATGGGCCGGAAGCTTTCTTT
>TRBV7-9|TRBD2|TRBJ2-7|.
CASSSSALAVNYEQYF
TGTGCCAGCAGCTCTTCAGCACTAGCGGTTAACTACGAGCAGTACTTC